This passage covers 32 T cell receptor beta chains from one sample sequenced in a study of blood T cell repertoires in COVID-19. Clones were sequenced by immunoSEQ multiplex PCR, and TCRdb holds only the in-frame ones, with some missing. The sample records fewer than 250,000 clones, under 90% being singletons. Sequenced: peripheral blood. Every receptor here comes from a man aged 50 to 59 with COVID-19, enrolled during active disease.

In this sample, this clone turned up a few times. The chain is built from TRBV11-2 and TRBJ2-7; 11 bases fit TRBD1. The CDR3 extends over 15 amino acids. Germline loops: CDR1 SGHAT, CDR2 FQNNGV. J was trimmed by 3 bases and V by 1 base; bases with no gene match: 2. The CDR3 coding sequence is TGTGCCAGCAGCTTAGGGACAGGGGGCCTCTACGAGCAGTACTTC. The encoded protein is CASSLGTGGLYEQYF. The full variable domain, its missing parts supplied by reference TRBV11-2 and TRBJ2-7, is EAGVAQSPRYKIIEKRQSVAFWCNPISGHATLYWYQQILGQGPKLLIQFQNNGVVDDSQLPKDRFSAERLKGVDSTLKIQPAKLEDSAVYLCASSLGTGGLYEQYFGPGTRLTVT.

The gene calls are TRBV5-6 and TRBJ2-7, with a weak D call TRBD2 (6 bases). CDR1 is SGHDT and CDR2 is YYEEEE in the germline V gene. The CDR3 has 14 residues. The V gene lost 4 bases and the J gene lost 4 bases, with 15 bases spanning the gap. CDR3 sequence reads: CASSHPGLSYEQYF. In nucleotides, the CDR3 is TGTGCCAGCAGCCACCCGGGACTCAGTTACGAGCAGTACTTC.

The chain carries TRBV27 and TRBJ1-2, with a tentative D call TRBD1 (6 bases). Deletions cut 8 bases from V and 1 base from J, with 17 bases between. Germline assignment: CDR1 MNHEY and CDR2 SMNVEV (reference sequence). The CDR3 is 15 amino acids. The CDR3 reads CASGYTGRINYGYTF. The CDR3 coding sequence is TGTGCCAGCGGGTACACAGGGCGCATTAACTATGGCTACACCTTC.

The gene calls are TRBV12-3 or TRBV12-4 and TRBJ2-3; D is ambiguous. V was shortened by 8 bases and J by 4 bases, with 10 bases between the two germline ends. This CDR3 spans 12 amino acids. Written as DNA, the CDR3 is TGTGCCAGCGGAGCCGGCGCAGATACGCAGTATTTT. Its translation is CASGAGADTQYF.

The V gene is TRBV9, the J gene TRBJ2-7; 11 positions match TRBD2. The germline V gene encodes CDR1 SGDLS and CDR2 YYNGEE. The CDR3 runs 14 residues. V shed 4 bases, J shed 4 bases, and the junction held 4 bases outside the gene matches. In DNA, the CDR3 is TGTGCCAGCAGCAAACTAGCGGGAGCTTACGAGCAGTACTTC. Its translation: CASSKLAGAYEQYF.

This chain uses TRBV27 with TRBJ2-7; D not certain. Trimming took off 3 bases at V and 3 bases at J, with 9 bases between the two ends. Per the germline V gene, CDR1 is MNHEY and CDR2 is SMNVEV (reference sequence). The CDR3 is 13 amino acids. CDR3 region: CASSFGWYYEQYF. DNA of the CDR3: TGTGCCAGCAGTTTCGGGTGGTACTACGAGCAGTACTTC.

The CDR3 nucleotides read TGCGCCAGCAGCTTAGCAGGGCCCAAAGGCTACAATGAGCAGTTCTTC. This codes for CASSLAGPKGYNEQFF. The chain employs TRBV5-1 and TRBJ2-1; TRBD1 is a possible D gene (5 bases). The CDR3 loop spans 16 amino acids. V lost 2 bases and J 3 bases, leaving 15 bases between the germline ends. Germline CDR1 is SGHRS and CDR2 is YFSETQ.

The table lists this clone with a count of one. The chain is built from TRBV27 and TRBJ1-5; a weak D match, TRBD1 (5 bases). Looked up from germline, CDR1 is MNHEY and CDR2 is SMNVEV (reference sequence). V was clipped by 5 bases and J by 0 bases, with 11 bases between them. The CDR3 is made up of 15 amino acids. The CDR3 here is CASSPDRISNQPQHF. The CDR3 DNA sequence: TGTGCCAGCAGTCCAGACAGAATTAGCAATCAGCCCCAGCATTTT.

The sample holds one count of this clone. The V and J genes are TRBV7-2 and TRBJ1-4, with 9 bases that match TRBD1. Germline CDR1 is SGHTA and CDR2 is FQGNSA. V lost 5 bases and J lost 8; bases outside the gene matches: 9. The CDR3 sequence is 15 residues long. The CDR3: CASSADRGGWEKLFF. The CDR3 bases are TGTGCCAGCAGCGCGGACAGGGGAGGGTGGGAAAAACTGTTTTTT.

The V gene is TRBV7-3, the J gene TRBJ2-1; TRBD2 matches 7 bases. Germline-derived CDR1 and CDR2 are SGHTA and FQGTGA. CDR3 length: 16 amino acids. J lost 0 bases, V lost 5 bases, and 7 bases had no gene match. The CDR3 reads CASSPNGGSSYNEQFF. The CDR3 bases are TGTGCCAGCAGCCCGAACGGGGGGAGCTCCTACAATGAGCAGTTCTTC.

The J gene is TRBJ1-6, the V gene TRBV4-1; no clear D. V lost 1 base to trimming and J lost 5 bases, with 9 bases between them. Germline CDR1 is MGHRA and CDR2 is YSYEKL. CDR3 length: 15 amino acids. CDR3 sequence: CASSQAWQDNSPLHF. The DNA for the CDR3 is TGCGCCAGCAGCCAAGCATGGCAGGATAATTCACCCCTCCACTTT.

This chain connects TRBV2 to TRBJ2-7, with D possibly TRBD1 on 5 matching bases. Germline-derived CDR1 and CDR2 are SNHLY and FYNNEI. V was clipped by 3 bases and J by 2 bases, with 8 bases between them. The CDR3 contains 13 residues. For the CDR3, the DNA is TGTGCCAGCAGTGACAGGGAAACCTACGAGCAGTACTTC. Residues: CASSDRETYEQYF.

J is TRBJ2-2 and V is TRBV30; 10 nucleotides line up with TRBD1. The CDR3 runs to 16 residues. Germline V gives CDR1 GTSNPN, CDR2 SVGIG (reference sequence). After removal of 3 bases from V and 5 bases from J, the junction contained 9 bases not matched to a gene. The CDR3 region is CAWRPPDRGRTGELFF. As DNA, the CDR3 is TGTGCCTGGAGGCCCCCGGACAGGGGGAGAACCGGGGAGCTGTTTTTT.

The rearrangement uses TRBV27 and TRBJ2-5, with TRBD1 matching 7 bases. In germline, CDR1 is MNHEY, CDR2 SMNVEV (reference sequence). The CDR3 has 12 amino acids. V lost 6 bases and J lost 7; bases outside the gene matches: 5. DNA for the CDR3: TGTGCCAGCAGAGGCCCAGGGGGGACCCAGTACTTC. Residues: CASRGPGGTQYF.

J is TRBJ2-7 and V is TRBV27; 10 bases are shared with TRBD1. V was clipped by 2 bases and J by 3 bases; unmatched bases: 4. The CDR3 runs 15 residues. CDR1 and CDR2 (germline): MNHEY, SMNVEV (reference sequence). CDR3: CASSLRGTGVYEQYF. As DNA, the CDR3 is TGTGCCAGCAGTTTAAGAGGGACAGGGGTCTACGAGCAGTACTTC.

The chain is built from TRBV28 and TRBJ2-2; the match to TRBD1 covers 8 bases. The CDR3 consists of 16 residues. Trimming cost V 5 bases and J 5 bases; bases outside gene matches: 10. The germline CDR1 and CDR2 sequences are MDHEN and SYDVKM. The CDR3: CASSRTGGIETGELFF. The CDR3 nucleotides are TGTGCCAGCAGTCGCACAGGGGGGATAGAGACCGGGGAGCTGTTTTTT.

This clone came up once. Here the CDR3 reads CASSPLDGVPYEQYF. CDR3 in DNA: TGTGCCAGCTCACCGCTCGACGGGGTCCCCTACGAGCAGTACTTC. This chain joins TRBV18 and TRBJ2-7; a possible D gene is TRBD2 (5 bases). V gave up 3 bases and J gave up 2 bases, with 14 bases separating them. CDR1 is KGHSH, CDR2 LQKENI, per germline. The CDR3 length is 15 residues. Filled out from reference TRBV18 and TRBJ2-7, the complete variable domain reads NAGVMQNPRHLVRRRGQEARLRCSPMKGHSHVYWYRQLPEEGLKFMVYLQKENIIDESGMPKERFSAEFPKEGPSILRIQQVVRGDSAAYFCASSPLDGVPYEQYFGPGTRLTVT.

CDR3 in DNA: TGTGCCCAGTGGGGGGGGAGTCACGAGCAGTACTTC. Its protein is CAQWGGSHEQYF. The genes are TRBV24-1 and TRBJ2-7; 7 bases fit TRBD2. The CDR3 contains 12 residues. The V gene end was trimmed by 12 bases and the J gene end by 5 bases; junction bases not matched to a gene: 9. CDR1 KGHDR and CDR2 SFDVKD come from the germline V gene.

The chain is built from TRBV3-1 (or the pseudogene TRBV3-2) and TRBJ1-4; 7 nucleotides match TRBD1. CDR3 size: 15 residues. V gave up 1 base and J gave up 9 bases; unmatched junction bases: 8. Germline assignment: CDR1 LGHDT and CDR2 YNNKEL (reference sequence). CDR3 coding DNA: TGTGCCAGCAGCCAAGGGACAGGAAACCGCCAAAAACTGTTTTTT. Amino acid sequence: CASSQGTGNRQKLFF.

V usage is TRBV15 and J usage is TRBJ2-7; TRBD2 might be the D (7 bases). V was cut by 1 base and J by 2 bases, with 15 bases left in between. Germline loops: CDR1 LNHNV, CDR2 YYDKDF (reference sequence). The CDR3 loop spans 16 amino acids. The CDR3 bases are TGTGCCACCAGCAGAGTGGGGGCAGGGACTACCTACGAGCAGTACTTC. As protein: CATSRVGAGTTYEQYF.

Remarks on this clone: Other nucleotide sequences in the sample specify the same CDR3. The V gene is TRBV2, the J gene TRBJ1-5; D is possibly TRBD1 (6 bases). The V end was cut by 6 bases, the J end by 3 bases, with 15 bases between. Germline loops: CDR1 SNHLY, CDR2 FYNNEI. The CDR3 runs 15 residues. The CDR3 is CASSRDTGSNQPQHF. Written as DNA, the CDR3 is TGTGCCAGCAGCCGGGACACGGGGTCCAATCAGCCCCAGCATTTT. Full variable domain (rest looked up from reference TRBV2 and TRBJ1-5): EPEVTQTPSHQVTQMGQEVILRCVPISNHLYFYWYRQILGQKVEFLVSFYNNEISEKSEIFDDQFSVERPDGSNFTLKIRSTKLEDSAMYFCASSRDTGSNQPQHFGDGTRLSIL.

The rearrangement links TRBV5-1 to TRBJ2-5; 11 bases map to TRBD2. With V trimmed by 0 bases and J by 2 bases, 3 bases remained unmatched. CDR3 size: 16 residues. Germline assignment: CDR1 SGHRS and CDR2 YFSETQ. The CDR3 spells CASSLGLAGGQETQYF. In DNA form, the CDR3 reads TGCGCCAGCAGCTTGGGATTAGCGGGGGGGCAAGAGACCCAGTACTTC.

The rearrangement joins TRBV9 to TRBJ2-1; possibly TRBD2 for D (6 bases). CDR1 is SGDLS, CDR2 YYNGEE, per germline. The CDR3 covers 15 residues. V lost 0 bases, J lost 9 bases, and 16 bases lay in between. The CDR3 here is CASSVAPGTGGEQFF. The CDR3 nucleotides read TGTGCCAGCAGCGTAGCACCGGGCACCGGGGGTGAGCAGTTCTTC.

This clone has just a few counts. Within the sample, other DNA sequences also encode this same CDR3. The chain is built from TRBV19 and TRBJ1-2, with 7 bases lining up with TRBD1. V shed 5 bases and J 8 bases; nucleotides not matched to a gene: 5. There are 12 residues in the CDR3. Germline values: CDR1 LNHDA, CDR2 SQIVND (reference sequence). CDR3 DNA: TGTGCCAGTAGTCCAGGGGGTGACGGCTACACCTTC. Its protein is CASSPGGDGYTF.

The gene calls are TRBV7-9 and TRBJ2-7, with 8 bases matching TRBD2. The CDR3 has 15 residues. Germline assignment: CDR1 SEHNR and CDR2 FQNEAQ (reference sequence). J was trimmed by 3 bases and V by 5 bases; bases with no gene match: 9. CDR3 amino acids: CASSPSGTRGYEQYF. DNA of the CDR3: TGTGCCAGCAGCCCCTCCGGGACTAGGGGCTACGAGCAGTACTTC.

The chain combines TRBV6-5 with TRBJ2-5, with D possibly being TRBD2 (6 bases). The CDR3 extends over 16 amino acids. Germline V gives CDR1 MNHEY, CDR2 SVGAGI. V gave up 2 bases and J gave up 2 bases, with 15 bases separating them. CDR3 nucleotides: TGTGCCAGCAGTTACAACGGTGGGGGGAATCAAGAGACCCAGTACTTC. It encodes CASSYNGGGNQETQYF.

Here the CDR3 DNA reads TGTGCCAGCAACCCACAGGGGGTGCCCCAGCATTTT. Translating it yields CASNPQGVPQHF. This rearrangement joins TRBV28 to TRBJ1-5, with TRBD1 identical over 8 bases. Unmatched junction bases numbered 5, after V lost 7 bases and J lost 9 bases. Germline values: CDR1 MDHEN, CDR2 SYDVKM. CDR3 length equals 12 residues.

V is TRBV27 and J is TRBJ2-5; TRBD2 is a possible D gene (6 bases). Deletions cut 2 bases from V and 5 bases from J, with 12 bases between. The CDR3 is 14 amino acids. The germline V gene encodes CDR1 MNHEY and CDR2 SMNVEV (reference sequence). CDR3 region: CASSLVWAGETQYF. The CDR3 region has the DNA TGTGCCAGCAGTTTAGTATGGGCGGGGGAGACCCAGTACTTC.

The gene calls are TRBV28 and TRBJ1-4, with 7 bases fitting TRBD1. CDR3 length: 13 residues. Per germline, CDR1 MDHEN and CDR2 SYDVKM. V gave up 8 bases and J gave up 5 bases; unmatched junction bases: 5. In DNA, the CDR3 is TGTGCCAGCCATGGGACAGCGAATGAAAAACTGTTTTTT. Translation gives CASHGTANEKLFF.

This clone has a single count. The chain has TRBV7-8 and TRBJ1-1; no clear D gene. V was trimmed by 7 bases and J by 0 bases, leaving 9 bases between them. The germline V gene encodes CDR1 SGHVS and CDR2 FQNEAQ. The CDR3 extends over 13 amino acids. CDR3 bases: TGTGCCAGCACCGGGAGGGTGAACACTGAAGCTTTCTTT. It specifies CASTGRVNTEAFF. Supplemented by reference TRBV7-8 and TRBJ1-1, the full variable domain reads GAGVSQSPRYKVAKRGQDVALRCDPISGHVSLFWYQQALGQGPEFLTYFQNEAQLDKSGLPSDRFFAERPEGSVSTLKIQRTQQEDSAVYLCASTGRVNTEAFFGQGTRLTVV.

This rearrangement joins TRBV5-1 to TRBJ2-7, with 13 bases matching TRBD2. CDR3 length equals 15 residues. CDR1 SGHRS and CDR2 YFSETQ come from the germline V gene. The J segment lost 1 base and the V segment lost 5 bases, leaving 3 bases of the junction unmatched. CDR3 protein: CASSGLAGVSYEQYF. The CDR3 nucleotides are TGCGCCAGCAGTGGACTAGCGGGAGTTTCCTACGAGCAGTACTTC.

The rearrangement links TRBV2 to TRBJ2-7; D is perhaps TRBD2 (5 bases). Trimming pared 2 bases from V and 0 bases from J, leaving 8 bases between. Germline V gives CDR1 SNHLY, CDR2 FYNNEI. This CDR3 region has 14 residues. This CDR3 reads CASSEWRPSYEQYF. CDR3 DNA sequence: TGTGCCAGCAGTGAATGGAGGCCCTCCTACGAGCAGTACTTC.